The rows below give T cell receptor beta chains drawn from one sample of a study of cytomegalovirus exposure and HLA in healthy donors. The repertoire was sequenced with immunoSEQ multiplex PCR; TCRdb's copy has only in-frame clones and lacks some. The table lists 120,000 or so clones, roughly four fifths of them singletons. Sequenced input: PBMCs. Source of these receptors: a man aged 40-49 years in good health and CMV-seronegative. Each CDR3 is given with its conserved first and last residue. The order of the fields is D gene, clone size, V gene, J gene, CDR3 protein, CDR3 DNA. A D gene is named only where the DNA matches it firmly. Clone size, where shown, is once, few, many, or a class for clones that have expanded.

d_gene: .; abundance: .; v_gene: TRBV7-2; j_gene: TRBJ2-7; CDR3aa: CASSVVIEQYF; CDR3nt: TGTGCCAGCAGCGTAGTAATCGAGCAGTACTTC
d_gene: TRBD1; abundance: .; v_gene: TRBV7-9; j_gene: TRBJ1-1; CDR3aa: CASTLTGQGSEAFF; CDR3nt: TGTGCCAGCACTCTAACAGGACAGGGATCAGAAGCTTTCTTT
d_gene: TRBD1; abundance: once; v_gene: TRBV7-9; j_gene: TRBJ1-1; CDR3aa: CASSDRQGSSTEAFF; CDR3nt: TGTGCCAGCAGCGACCGACAGGGCTCGAGCACTGAAGCTTTCTTT
d_gene: TRBD1; abundance: .; v_gene: TRBV6-5; j_gene: TRBJ1-4; CDR3aa: CASSYSGQGVGKLFF; CDR3nt: TGTGCCAGCAGTTACTCTGGACAGGGTGTGGGAAAACTGTTTTTT
d_gene: .; abundance: .; v_gene: TRBV2; j_gene: TRBJ1-1; CDR3aa: CASSGAGEWDTEAFF; CDR3nt: TGTGCCAGCAGTGGGGCGGGGGAGTGGGACACTGAAGCTTTCTTT
d_gene: .; abundance: once; v_gene: TRBV6-5; j_gene: TRBJ1-2; CDR3aa: CASSLTGPGGYTF; CDR3nt: TGTGCCAGCAGTCTGACAGGCCCTGGGGGCTACACCTTC
d_gene: TRBD2; abundance: .; v_gene: TRBV6-4; j_gene: TRBJ2-3; CDR3aa: CASSDSAGADTQYF; CDR3nt: TGTGCCAGCAGTGACTCAGCGGGAGCAGATACGCAGTATTTT
d_gene: .; abundance: .; v_gene: TRBV7-2; j_gene: TRBJ2-2; CDR3aa: CASSNQYDSNTGELFF; CDR3nt: TGTGCCAGCAGCAATCAATACGACAGCAACACCGGGGAGCTGTTTTTT
d_gene: .; abundance: once; v_gene: TRBV18; j_gene: TRBJ2-7; CDR3aa: CASSPYLAYEQYF; CDR3nt: TGTGCCAGCTCACCATACTTAGCCTACGAGCAGTACTTC
d_gene: .; abundance: .; v_gene: TRBV5-8; j_gene: TRBJ1-1; CDR3aa: CASSFVRMEAFF; CDR3nt: TGTGCCAGCAGCTTTGTGAGGATGGAAGCTTTCTTT
d_gene: .; abundance: .; v_gene: TRBV30; j_gene: TRBJ1-2; CDR3aa: CAWSGDNNYGYTF; CDR3nt: TGTGCCTGGAGCGGTGATAACAACTATGGCTACACCTTC
d_gene: .; abundance: .; v_gene: TRBV5-1; j_gene: TRBJ2-5; CDR3aa: CASRLGPFQETQYF; CDR3nt: TGCGCCAGCAGGCTGGGCCCCTTCCAAGAGACCCAGTACTTC
d_gene: TRBD2; abundance: .; v_gene: TRBV18; j_gene: TRBJ2-1; CDR3aa: CASSFSWGRDEQFF; CDR3nt: TGTGCCAGCTCATTCTCGTGGGGGAGGGATGAGCAGTTCTTC
d_gene: TRBD2; abundance: .; v_gene: TRBV7-2; j_gene: TRBJ2-7; CDR3aa: CASSELSGSYEQYF; CDR3nt: TGTGCCAGCAGCGAACTTAGCGGGTCGTACGAGCAGTACTTC
d_gene: TRBD1; abundance: .; v_gene: TRBV5-1; j_gene: TRBJ1-4; CDR3aa: CASSSGWGQGNEKLFF; CDR3nt: TGCGCCAGCAGCTCGGGCTGGGGACAGGGTAATGAAAAACTGTTTTTT
d_gene: .; abundance: .; v_gene: TRBV6-7; j_gene: TRBJ2-2; CDR3aa: CASSYSRPGELFF; CDR3nt: TGTGCCAGCAGTTACTCGAGGCCCGGGGAGCTGTTTTTT
d_gene: .; abundance: once; v_gene: TRBV7-8; j_gene: TRBJ2-7; CDR3aa: CASSDRETSHEQYF; CDR3nt: TGTGCCAGCAGTGACCGGGAAACTAGCCACGAGCAGTACTTC
d_gene: .; abundance: .; v_gene: TRBV7-2; j_gene: TRBJ2-5; CDR3aa: CASSLNPSPEGVQYF; CDR3nt: TGTGCCAGCAGCTTAAATCCGAGTCCCGAGGGGGTCCAGTACTTC
d_gene: TRBD1; abundance: few; v_gene: TRBV4-1; j_gene: TRBJ1-6; CDR3aa: CASSPLGQANYNSPLHF; CDR3nt: TGCGCCAGCAGCCCACTGGGACAGGCAAACTATAATTCACCCCTCCACTTT
d_gene: TRBD1; abundance: .; v_gene: TRBV11-2; j_gene: TRBJ1-1; CDR3aa: CASSSPGTGLNTEAFF; CDR3nt: TGTGCCAGCAGCTCCCCCGGGACAGGGTTGAACACTGAAGCTTTCTTT
d_gene: TRBD1; abundance: .; v_gene: TRBV5-1; j_gene: TRBJ1-2; CDR3aa: CASSWGTGAQSVYGYTF; CDR3nt: TGCGCCAGCAGCTGGGGGACAGGGGCCCAATCCGTATATGGCTACACCTTC
d_gene: .; abundance: .; v_gene: TRBV7-2; j_gene: TRBJ2-1; CDR3aa: CASSSEGRLYNEQFF; CDR3nt: TGTGCCAGCAGCTCAGAGGGCAGACTATACAATGAGCAGTTCTTC
d_gene: TRBD2; abundance: once; v_gene: TRBV18; j_gene: TRBJ2-3; CDR3aa: CASSPQSGGGLDTQYF; CDR3nt: TGTGCCAGCTCACCGCAAAGCGGGGGGGGTTTGGATACGCAGTATTTT
d_gene: TRBD2; abundance: .; v_gene: TRBV4-3; j_gene: TRBJ2-3; CDR3aa: CASSQDLLSGGTFSTDTQYF; CDR3nt: TGCGCCAGCAGCCAAGACCTCCTAAGCGGGGGAACTTTTAGCACAGATACGCAGTATTTT
d_gene: .; abundance: .; v_gene: TRBV28; j_gene: TRBJ1-2; CDR3aa: CASSLWTRDTASNYGYTF; CDR3nt: TGTGCCAGCAGTTTATGGACCCGGGACACCGCCTCTAACTATGGCTACACCTTC
d_gene: .; abundance: .; v_gene: TRBV7-6; j_gene: TRBJ2-5; CDR3aa: CASSLGAGSLETQYF; CDR3nt: TGTGCCAGCAGCTTAGGAGCAGGGTCCTTGGAGACCCAGTACTTC
d_gene: .; abundance: .; v_gene: TRBV5-8; j_gene: TRBJ2-5; CDR3aa: CASSIGTAIQETQYF; CDR3nt: TGTGCCAGCAGCATCGGGACTGCTATCCAAGAGACCCAGTACTTC
d_gene: .; abundance: once; v_gene: TRBV2; j_gene: TRBJ1-3; CDR3aa: CASCATLLSGNTIYF; CDR3nt: TGTGCCAGCTGCGCTACCCTTCTCTCTGGAAACACCATATATTTT